The text below deals with one T cell receptor beta chain. CDR3 length: 12 amino acids. The V gene's germline CDR1 is DFQATT and CDR2 SNEGSKA (reference sequence). With 2 bases removed from V and 6 bases from J, the gap between germline ends came to 10 bases. Investigators profiled TCR beta VDJ and CDR3 from genomic DNA template. A single record per CDR3 protein comes from TCRdb applying MiXCR to the reads. The sample gives around 190,000 distinct CDR3 sequences, 60% to 65% of which show up once; roughly 29% is in the top ten. The source of the sample is a study of CD8+CD57+ T cells in acquired aplastic anemia. In the study overall: Sorted cells (CD4+ and CD8+) yielded DNA amounts that averaged about 3.1 ug.

The receptor comes from a human donor in good health. Material: sorted CD4+, CD8+, or CD8+CD57+ T cells (not recorded which) from PBMCs. The chain uses TRBV20-1 and TRBJ1-1, with D perhaps TRBD1 (5 bases). Here the CDR3 reads CSARQGTPEAFF. As DNA, the CDR3 is TGCAGTGCTAGACAGGGAACCCCTGAAGCTTTCTTT.